Each of the 20 T cell receptor beta chains below was sequenced from the same sample in a study of a mutant IDH1 vaccine in newly diagnosed glioma. The time point here: week 23, last vaccination. Each dose of the vaccine consisted of 300 ug of mutant IDH1 20-mer peptide, with topical imiquimod. Which antigens these TCRs recognize remains unknown. Sequencing used immunoSEQ multiplex PCR; TCRdb keeps in-frame clones, though not all of them. Among around 76,000 clones, approximately 85% were seen once, and the ten largest hold 0.77%. The material was PBMCs, obtained from a glioma patient whose treatment included an IDH1 peptide vaccine. Every receptor here comes from a woman between 50 and 59 years old with glioma.

The J gene is TRBJ2-1, the V gene TRBV4-1; D is possibly TRBD1 or TRBD2 (5 bases each). V lost 3 bases and J lost 3, with 12 bases in between. Germline values: CDR1 MGHRA, CDR2 YSYEKL. The CDR3 length is 15 residues. The CDR3 region is CASSHSGTIYNEQFF. CDR3 bases: TGCGCCAGCAGCCACTCCGGGACCATCTACAATGAGCAGTTCTTC.

The J gene is TRBJ2-1, the V gene TRBV5-1; maybe TRBD1 (6 bases). The V gene lost 4 bases and the J gene lost 3 bases, with 14 bases spanning the gap. The CDR3 is 15 amino acids. CDR1 is SGHRS, CDR2 YFSETQ, per germline. The CDR3 DNA sequence: TGCGCCAGCAGCCCTGGACAGACTAACTACAATGAGCAGTTCTTC. Amino acids: CASSPGQTNYNEQFF. The variable domain in full, completed from reference TRBV5-1 and TRBJ2-1, reads KAGVTQTPRYLIKTRGQQVTLSCSPISGHRSVSWYQQTPGQGLQFLFEYFSETQRNKGNFPGRFSGRQFSNSRSEMNVSTLELGDSALYLCASSPGQTNYNEQFFGPGTRLTVL.

The chain recombines TRBV19 with TRBJ2-3; unclear D gene. The CDR3 consists of 14 residues. Germline assignment: CDR1 LNHDA and CDR2 SQIVND (reference sequence). The ends were cut back, 1 base at V and 1 base at J, with 6 bases in the middle. The DNA of the CDR3 is TGTGCCAGTAGTATAGGCCCCGGCACAGATACGCAGTATTTT. Translated: CASSIGPGTDTQYF.

This clone has only a few counts. The chain uses TRBV14 and TRBJ1-1, with D unresolved. V was cut by 6 bases and J by 1 base, with 9 bases left in between. Germline CDR1 and CDR2: SGHDN and FVKESK. The CDR3 has 13 residues. The CDR3 loop is CASRFGSNTEAFF. As DNA, the CDR3 is TGTGCCAGCAGGTTCGGATCGAACACTGAAGCTTTCTTT.

The chain has TRBV6-6 and TRBJ1-4; 7 bases are a match to TRBD1. The CDR3 covers 15 residues. Trimming took 0 bases from V and 8 from J; bases not matched to a gene: 6. Germline lookup yields CDR1 MNHNY and CDR2 SVGAGI (reference sequence). The CDR3 loop is CASSYSGTAREKLFF. CDR3 coding DNA: TGTGCCAGCAGTTACTCGGGGACAGCAAGGGAAAAACTGTTTTTT.

The CDR3 loop is CATSRGGQAGEQYF. The CDR3 DNA follows: TGTGCCACCAGCAGAGGGGGACAGGCCGGCGAGCAGTACTTC. The chain has TRBV15 and TRBJ2-7, with 8 bases identical to TRBD1. This CDR3 has 14 residues. Germline CDR1 LNHNV, CDR2 YYDKDF (reference sequence). V lost 1 base, J lost 6 bases, and 5 bases stayed unmatched.

The CDR3 sequence: CASSPSGNSPLHF. The DNA for the CDR3 is TGTGCCAGCTCACCTTCGGGGAATTCACCCCTCCACTTT. V gene TRBV18 combines with J gene TRBJ1-6, with D uncertain. Trimming took off 3 bases at V and 7 bases at J, with 7 bases between the two ends. The CDR3 totals 13 residues. Per germline, CDR1 KGHSH and CDR2 LQKENI.

The chain carries TRBV18 and TRBJ1-5; 9 bases align to TRBD1. After removal of 3 bases from V and 2 bases from J, the junction contained 2 bases not matched to a gene. The germline gives CDR1 KGHSH, CDR2 LQKENI. The CDR3 has 15 residues. CDR3 nucleotides: TGTGCCAGCTCACCGGGACAGGGTGGCAATCAGCCCCAGCATTTT. This translates into CASSPGQGGNQPQHF.

A single count supports this clone. This sequence joins TRBV5-1 and TRBJ2-3; 9 bases map to TRBD2. CDR1 is SGHRS, CDR2 YFSETQ, per germline. The CDR3 has 14 residues. J was trimmed by 4 bases and V by 6 bases; bases with no gene match: 6. CDR3 residues: CASMAGGRADTQYF. DNA for the CDR3: TGCGCCAGCATGGCGGGCGGGAGGGCAGATACGCAGTATTTT.

This clone has only one observation. This chain links TRBV5-1 with TRBJ2-5; 10 nucleotides agree with TRBD2. Germline V gives CDR1 SGHRS, CDR2 YFSETQ. The CDR3 has 16 amino acids. V was clipped by 0 bases and J by 2 bases; unmatched bases: 4. The CDR3 nucleotides are TGCGCCAGCAGCTTGGTTCTAGCGGGAGTTCAAGAGACCCAGTACTTC. Protein product: CASSLVLAGVQETQYF. Based on the CDR3 plus reference TRBV5-1 and TRBJ2-5, the full variable domain is KAGVTQTPRYLIKTRGQQVTLSCSPISGHRSVSWYQQTPGQGLQFLFEYFSETQRNKGNFPGRFSGRQFSNSRSEMNVSTLELGDSALYLCASSLVLAGVQETQYFGPGTRLLVL.

The chain links TRBV7-9 to TRBJ2-1, with D perhaps matching TRBD1 or TRBD2 (6 bases each). The CDR3 contains 15 residues. Germline-derived CDR1 and CDR2 are SEHNR and FQNEAQ (reference sequence). Trimming removed 5 bases at V and 9 bases at J, with 20 bases between. The CDR3, as DNA: TGTGCCAGCAGCCCAGCCCGGGGGCCGGTGAGTGAGCAGTTCTTC. This codes for CASSPARGPVSEQFF.

The chain has TRBV7-2 and TRBJ2-7, with D tentatively TRBD1 (6 bases). CDR1 is SGHTA, CDR2 FQGNSA, per germline. The CDR3 loop spans 13 amino acids. Trimming removed 5 bases at V and 5 bases at J, with 13 bases between. The CDR3 nucleotides read TGTGCCAGCAGCGCGATACAGGGCGACGAGCAGTACTTC. This encodes CASSAIQGDEQYF.

This clone was observed once. The chain links TRBV4-1 to TRBJ1-4, with D possibly being TRBD1 (5 bases). Trimming removed 1 base at V and 8 bases at J, with 17 bases between. Germline loops: CDR1 MGHRA, CDR2 YSYEKL. The CDR3 has 16 residues. The chain's CDR3 is CASSQVLQAAEEKLFF. The DNA for the CDR3 is TGCGCCAGCAGCCAAGTCCTACAGGCCGCGGAGGAAAAACTGTTTTTT.

For the CDR3, the DNA is TGTGCCAGCAGCGCCGTCAGGGGACCAGATGAAAAACTGTTTTTT. It is translated as CASSAVRGPDEKLFF. The chain joins TRBV6-5 to TRBJ1-4; possible D gene TRBD1, 6 bases. The CDR3 sequence is 15 residues long. Germline loops: CDR1 MNHEY, CDR2 SVGAGI. V dropped 6 bases and J dropped 6 bases, with 17 bases sitting between them.

Notes on this clone: Other DNA sequences in the sample encode the same CDR3. V is TRBV19 and J is TRBJ1-5; the D gene is possibly TRBD1 (6 bases). The CDR3 loop spans 14 amino acids. Germline V gene data show CDR1 as LNHDA and CDR2 as SQIVND (reference sequence). Trimming took 7 bases from V and 6 from J, leaving 16 bases between them. Written as DNA, the CDR3 is TGTGCCAGTACCGACAGGCACGGGGGTCAGCCCCAGCATTTT. Translating gives CASTDRHGGQPQHF.

The rearrangement links TRBV2 to TRBJ1-4; D may be TRBD1 (6 bases). This CDR3 contains 16 residues. Germline CDR1 is SNHLY and CDR2 is FYNNEI. Trimming cost V 0 bases and J 4 bases, with 12 bases left between them. The CDR3 DNA sequence: TGTGCCAGCAGTGAAGCGCTTAGGGGGATTAATGAAAAACTGTTTTTT. This gives the protein CASSEALRGINEKLFF.

This sequence joins TRBV27 and TRBJ2-2; D is ambiguous. The V and J ends lost 2 bases and 1 base respectively, with 8 bases between them. CDR1 and CDR2 from the germline V gene are MNHEY and SMNVEV (reference sequence). There are 15 residues in the CDR3. CDR3 amino acids: CASSLLGRNTGELFF. Here the CDR3 DNA reads TGTGCCAGCAGTTTACTTGGGCGGAACACCGGGGAGCTGTTTTTT.

The chain recombines TRBV6-1 with TRBJ1-5; TRBD1 might be the D (6 bases). Germline values: CDR1 MNHNS, CDR2 SASEGT. The CDR3 is 15 residues long. Trimming cost V 3 bases and J 3 bases, with 12 bases left between them. CDR3: CASSEQGTNNQPQHF. The CDR3 DNA is TGTGCCAGCAGTGAGCAAGGGACAAACAATCAGCCCCAGCATTTT.

V gene TRBV9 combines with J gene TRBJ2-2, with 9 bases lining up with TRBD2. The CDR3 consists of 16 residues. Germline CDR1 reads SGDLS; CDR2 reads YYNGEE. Losses at the gene ends were 3 bases for V and 1 base for J; bases not matched to a gene: 4. CDR3 loop: CASSALTSGNTGELFF. CDR3 nucleotides: TGTGCCAGCAGCGCCCTGACTAGCGGGAACACCGGGGAGCTGTTTTTT.

The chain couples TRBV5-1 to TRBJ1-1, with a weak D call TRBD1 (6 bases). Germline V gives CDR1 SGHRS, CDR2 YFSETQ. Trimming took 2 bases from V and 1 from J, leaving 9 bases between them. CDR3 length: 14 amino acids. The CDR3 reads CASSFLTGNTEAFF. CDR3 DNA sequence: TGCGCCAGCAGCTTTTTGACAGGGAACACTGAAGCTTTCTTT.